Following are 13 T cell receptor beta chains from one sample sequenced in a study of T cells expressing NK-cell markers. TCRdb re-called the 5' RACE reads and catalogs CDR3 proteins one per entry, DNA excluded. The sample includes a few hundred thousand distinct CDR3 sequences. Sample: blood T cells: a sorted CD56 or NKG2C T cell subset, CD4+ or CD8+ T cells, or bulk PBMC T cells (not recorded which). Every receptor here comes from a young man in good health.

The chain recombines TRBV20-1 with TRBJ1-2; TCRdb's assignment of TRBD1 cannot be checked, as there is no DNA. Germline assignment: CDR1 DFQATT and CDR2 SNEGSKA (reference sequence). The CDR3 sequence is 14 residues long. This chain's CDR3 is CSARGGDRGYGYTF.

This rearrangement joins TRBV10-2 to TRBJ1-1; TCRdb designates TRBD1, a call that cannot be tested without DNA. This CDR3 has 13 amino acids. The germline gives CDR1 WSHSY, CDR2 SAAADI. The CDR3 loop reads CASTPGGSTEAFF.

The chain links TRBV5-1 to TRBJ2-7; TCRdb designates TRBD1, a call that cannot be tested without DNA. CDR1 and CDR2 from the germline V gene are SGHRS and YFSETQ. The CDR3 is made up of 19 amino acids. The CDR3 reads CASSQARDRGWEAPYEQYF.

The V gene is TRBV11-1, the J gene TRBJ1-3. CDR1 is SGHAT, CDR2 FQDESV, per germline (reference sequence). The CDR3 is made up of 17 amino acids. This chain's CDR3 is CASSSPRRLSSGNTIYF. Complete variable domain (other parts from reference TRBV11-1 and TRBJ1-3): EAEVAQSPRYKITEKSQAVAFWCDPISGHATLYWYRQILGQGPELLVQFQDESVVDDSQLPKDRFSAERLKGVDSTLKIQPAELGDSAMYLCASSSPRRLSSGNTIYFGEGSWLTVV.

V and J are TRBV20-1 and TRBJ2-3; TCRdb calls TRBD2, which cannot be checked without DNA. This CDR3 spans 17 amino acids. The germline gives CDR1 DFQATT, CDR2 SNEGSKA (reference sequence). The CDR3: CSARGGSSGTSTDTQYF.

The rearrangement joins TRBV29-1 to TRBJ2-2; the TCRdb call, TRBD2, lacks DNA for checking. Germline assignment: CDR1 SQVTM and CDR2 ANQGSEA. The CDR3 is 13 residues long. CDR3 sequence: CSVGGRAVGELFF.

The chain combines TRBV14 with TRBJ2-1. This CDR3 is 12 amino acids long. Germline V gene data show CDR1 as SGHDN and CDR2 as FVKESK. The CDR3 loop is CASSRNDVGQFF.

The chain is built from TRBV20-1 and TRBJ2-5; the TCRdb D gene call, TRBD2, has no DNA to confirm it. The germline CDR1 and CDR2 sequences are DFQATT and SNEGSKA (reference sequence). The CDR3 runs to 14 residues. CDR3 amino acids: CSASPRLSPETQYF.

The chain employs TRBV20-1 and TRBJ2-3; the D call of TRBD1 rests on TCRdb alone, since no DNA is present to check it. Germline lookup yields CDR1 DFQATT and CDR2 SNEGSKA (reference sequence). This CDR3 spans 15 amino acids. CDR3 sequence: CSARDHSGSRDTQYF.

This sequence joins TRBV7-6 and TRBJ2-3; TCRdb's assignment of TRBD2 cannot be checked, as there is no DNA. The V gene's germline CDR1 is SGHVS and CDR2 FNYEAQ. The CDR3 is 17 residues long. The CDR3 loop reads CASSYPIAGTSTDTQYF.

The chain combines TRBV4-1 with TRBJ2-2. CDR1 is MGHRA and CDR2 is YSYEKL in the germline V gene. CDR3 length: 17 amino acids. This chain's CDR3 is CASSQAPGTANTGELFF.

The genes are TRBV12-3 or TRBV12-4 and TRBJ2-5. The CDR3 loop spans 14 amino acids. This CDR3 reads CASSDLGKQETQYF.

The rearrangement joins TRBV7-8 to TRBJ2-7; TCRdb calls TRBD2, which cannot be checked without DNA. CDR3 size: 20 residues. Germline V gene sequence: CDR1 SGHVS, CDR2 FQNEAQ. The CDR3 protein is CASSHPVGLAGPSSLYEQYF.